These 8 T cell receptor beta chains came from one sample sequenced in a study of control samples from healthy donors and cancer patients. Sequenced by immunoSEQ multiplex PCR; TCRdb stores in-frame clones only, minus some. The sample contains more than 85,000 clones, roughly 90% of which appear only once. Input material: PBMCs. These receptors came from a woman aged 55-70 years with lung cancer.

This rearrangement joins TRBV11-2 to TRBJ2-2; 7 bases map to TRBD2. Germline trimming cut 5 bases from V and 1 base from J; bases unmatched to any gene: 7. Germline loops: CDR1 SGHAT, CDR2 FQNNGV. The CDR3 covers 16 residues. For the CDR3, the DNA is TGTGCCAGCAGCCCGACCTGGGGGGGGAACACCGGGGAGCTGTTTTTT. It is translated as CASSPTWGGNTGELFF.

V usage is TRBV7-2 and J usage is TRBJ1-5, with D tentatively TRBD1 (6 bases). This CDR3 is built from 15 residues. The ends were cut back, 5 bases at V and 2 bases at J, with 13 bases in the middle. Germline-derived CDR1 and CDR2 are SGHTA and FQGNSA. CDR3 in amino acids: CASSIDRNRNQPQHF. CDR3 DNA: TGTGCCAGCAGCATCGACAGGAATCGCAATCAGCCCCAGCATTTT.

The chain uses TRBV5-1 and TRBJ1-1; D unresolved. CDR3 length: 15 amino acids. Germline V CDR1 and CDR2: SGHRS, YFSETQ. The ends were cut back, 7 bases at V and 1 base at J, with 17 bases in the middle. For the CDR3, the DNA is TGCGCCAGCGGTAACTGGGGTAGTCCGAACACTGAAGCTTTCTTT. Translating gives CASGNWGSPNTEAFF.

The rearrangement uses TRBV9 and TRBJ2-5; D assignment may be TRBD1 or TRBD2 (6 bases each). The CDR3 runs 16 residues. Germline values: CDR1 SGDLS, CDR2 YYNGEE. V was pared by 4 bases and J by 3 bases, with 19 bases between. CDR3 residues: CASSPGWGAREETQYF. As DNA, the CDR3 is TGTGCCAGCAGCCCGGGCTGGGGGGCCCGCGAAGAGACCCAGTACTTC. The full variable domain, completed using reference TRBV9 and TRBJ2-5, is DSGVTQTPKHLITATGQRVTLRCSPRSGDLSVYWYQQSLDQGLQFLIQYYNGEERAKGNILERFSAQQFPDLHSELNLSSLELGDSALYFCASSPGWGAREETQYFGPGTRLLVL.

The chain links TRBV6-5 to TRBJ2-1, with TRBD1 as a possible D gene (5 bases). Looked up from germline, CDR1 is MNHEY and CDR2 is SVGAGI. Trimming stripped 2 bases from V and 4 bases from J, with 15 bases between. The CDR3 runs 16 residues. The CDR3 region is CASSYSRTGSYNEQFF. CDR3 sequence (DNA): TGTGCCAGCAGTTACAGCCGAACAGGATCTTACAATGAGCAGTTCTTC.

V is TRBV27 and J is TRBJ2-7; 7 nucleotides align to TRBD1. J lost 3 bases, V lost 6 bases, and 11 bases had no gene match. Germline CDR1 MNHEY, CDR2 SMNVEV (reference sequence). The CDR3 contains 15 residues. The CDR3 DNA sequence: TGTGCCAGCAGCCCTCGACAGGGCGCCCTCTACGAGCAGTACTTC. Protein product: CASSPRQGALYEQYF.

This clone was seen more than once but under ten times. J is TRBJ2-1 and V is TRBV18; tentative D call: TRBD2 (6 bases). V lost 4 bases to trimming and J lost 4 bases, with 17 bases between them. Germline V gene sequence: CDR1 KGHSH, CDR2 LQKENI. The CDR3 loop spans 16 amino acids. The CDR3, as DNA: TGTGCCAGCTCACGATCCGGGACTGCAGAATACAATGAGCAGTTCTTC. This encodes CASSRSGTAEYNEQFF.

This clone was seen more than once but under ten times. The chain joins TRBV3-1 (or the pseudogene TRBV3-2) to TRBJ1-1; D may be TRBD1 (5 bases). V was cut by 1 base and J by 0 bases, with 15 bases left in between. The CDR3 has 17 residues. Germline V gene data show CDR1 as LGHDT and CDR2 as YNNKEL (reference sequence). The CDR3 DNA reads as TGTGCCAGCAGCCAAGCCATTGGACAAAAGATGAACACTGAAGCTTTCTTT. Translation: CASSQAIGQKMNTEAFF.